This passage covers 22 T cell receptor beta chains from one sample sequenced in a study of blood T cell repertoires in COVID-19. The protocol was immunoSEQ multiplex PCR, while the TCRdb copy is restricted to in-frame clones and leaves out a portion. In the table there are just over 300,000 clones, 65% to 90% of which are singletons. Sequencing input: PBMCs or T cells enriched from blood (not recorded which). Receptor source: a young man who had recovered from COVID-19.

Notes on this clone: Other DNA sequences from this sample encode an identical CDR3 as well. The chain's CDR3 is CASSQGANTEAFF. In DNA form, the CDR3 reads TGTGCCAGCTCACAGGGGGCTAACACTGAAGCTTTCTTT. This chain links TRBV18 with TRBJ1-1, with 7 bases that match TRBD1. The CDR3 consists of 13 residues. The germline CDR1 and CDR2 sequences are KGHSH and LQKENI. The V and J ends lost 4 bases and 2 bases, in that order; junction bases with no gene match: 1.

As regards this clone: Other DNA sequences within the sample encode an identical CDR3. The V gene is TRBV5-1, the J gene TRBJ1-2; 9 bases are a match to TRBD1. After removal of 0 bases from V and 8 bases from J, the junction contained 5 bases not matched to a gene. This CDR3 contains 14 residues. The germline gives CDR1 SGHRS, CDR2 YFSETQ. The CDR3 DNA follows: TGCGCCAGCAGCTTGGCCGGACAGGGGAGCGGCTACACCTTC. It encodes CASSLAGQGSGYTF.

CDR3 sequence reads: CSVELDENRGFEQFF. The CDR3, as DNA: TGCAGCGTTGAACTCGATGAGAACAGGGGGTTTGAGCAGTTCTTC. The V call is TRBV29-1, the J call TRBJ2-1; TRBD1 aligns across 8 bases. CDR1 is SQVTM and CDR2 is ANQGSEA in the germline V gene. This CDR3 is built from 15 residues. Unmatched junction bases numbered 12, after V lost 2 bases and J lost 9 bases.

CDR3 coding DNA: TGTGCCACCAGTGAGCGGCAGCTCTCCTACAATGAGCAGTTCTTC. Protein sequence: CATSERQLSYNEQFF. V is TRBV24-1 and J is TRBJ2-1; D is unclear. This CDR3 region has 15 residues. Germline V gene sequence: CDR1 KGHDR, CDR2 SFDVKD. Trimming stripped 4 bases from V and 0 bases from J, with 9 bases between.

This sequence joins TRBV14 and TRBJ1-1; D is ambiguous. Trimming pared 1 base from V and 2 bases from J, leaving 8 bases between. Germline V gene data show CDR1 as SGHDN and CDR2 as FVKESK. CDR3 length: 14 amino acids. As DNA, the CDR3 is TGTGCCAGCAGCCAAGTCTATCCCAACACTGAAGCTTTCTTT. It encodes CASSQVYPNTEAFF.

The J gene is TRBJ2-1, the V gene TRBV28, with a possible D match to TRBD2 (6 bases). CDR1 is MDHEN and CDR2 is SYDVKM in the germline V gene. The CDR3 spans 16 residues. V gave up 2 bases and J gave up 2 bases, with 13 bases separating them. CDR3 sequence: CASSLRDLVAYNEQFF. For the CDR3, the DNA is TGTGCCAGCAGTTTACGGGACTTGGTAGCCTACAATGAGCAGTTCTTC.

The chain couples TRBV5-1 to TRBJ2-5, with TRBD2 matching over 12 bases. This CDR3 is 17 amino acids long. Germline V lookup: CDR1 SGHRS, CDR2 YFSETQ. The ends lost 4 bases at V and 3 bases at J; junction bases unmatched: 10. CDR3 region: CASSGVPGLAGKETQYF. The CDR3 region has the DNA TGCGCCAGCAGCGGGGTACCGGGACTAGCGGGTAAAGAGACCCAGTACTTC.

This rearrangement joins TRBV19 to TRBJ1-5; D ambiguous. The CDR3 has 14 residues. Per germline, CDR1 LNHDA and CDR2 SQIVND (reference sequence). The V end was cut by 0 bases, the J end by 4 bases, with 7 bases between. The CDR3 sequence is CASSIDRINQPQHF. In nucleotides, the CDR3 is TGTGCCAGTAGTATAGACAGGATTAATCAGCCCCAGCATTTT.

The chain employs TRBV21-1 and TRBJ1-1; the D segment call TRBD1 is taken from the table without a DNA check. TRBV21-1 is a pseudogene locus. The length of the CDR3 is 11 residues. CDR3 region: CASLQTGGAFF. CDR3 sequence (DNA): TGTGCCAGCCTTCAGACAGGGGGAGCTTTCTTT.

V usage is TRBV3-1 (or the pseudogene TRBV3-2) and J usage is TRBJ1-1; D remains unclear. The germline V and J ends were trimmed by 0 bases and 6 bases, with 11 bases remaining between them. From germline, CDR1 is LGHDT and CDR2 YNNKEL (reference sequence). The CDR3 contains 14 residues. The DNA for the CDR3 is TGTGCCAGCAGCCAAGATGGGAGTAGAGCTGAAGCTTTCTTT. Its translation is CASSQDGSRAEAFF.

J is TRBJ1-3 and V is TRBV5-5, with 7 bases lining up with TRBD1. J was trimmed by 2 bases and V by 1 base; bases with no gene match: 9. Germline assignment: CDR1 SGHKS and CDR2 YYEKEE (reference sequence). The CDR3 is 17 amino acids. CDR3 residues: CASSLKIPGGTGNTIYF. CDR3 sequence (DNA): TGTGCCAGCAGCTTGAAGATTCCAGGGGGAACTGGAAACACCATATATTTT.

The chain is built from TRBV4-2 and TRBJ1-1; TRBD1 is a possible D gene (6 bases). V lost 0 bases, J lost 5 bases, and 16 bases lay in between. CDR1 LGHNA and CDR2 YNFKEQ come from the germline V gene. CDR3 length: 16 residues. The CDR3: CASSQEEGGLWTEAFF. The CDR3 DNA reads TGTGCCAGCAGCCAAGAGGAGGGGGGGCTCTGGACTGAAGCTTTCTTT.

CDR3 sequence reads: CASSQEGLANTGELFF. The CDR3 DNA follows: TGCGCCAGCAGCCAAGAAGGACTCGCGAACACCGGGGAGCTGTTTTTT. The rearrangement links TRBV4-1 to TRBJ2-2, with D possibly TRBD2 on 5 matching bases. The CDR3 is made up of 16 amino acids. CDR1 and CDR2 (germline): MGHRA, YSYEKL. V was clipped by 0 bases and J by 0 bases, with 8 bases between them.

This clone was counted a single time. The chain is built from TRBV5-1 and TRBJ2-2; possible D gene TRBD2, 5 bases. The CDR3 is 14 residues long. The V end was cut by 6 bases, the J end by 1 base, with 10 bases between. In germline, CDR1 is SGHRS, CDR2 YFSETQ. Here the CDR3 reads CASIEGLNTGELFF. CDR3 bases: TGCGCCAGCATAGAGGGTTTGAACACCGGGGAGCTGTTTTTT.

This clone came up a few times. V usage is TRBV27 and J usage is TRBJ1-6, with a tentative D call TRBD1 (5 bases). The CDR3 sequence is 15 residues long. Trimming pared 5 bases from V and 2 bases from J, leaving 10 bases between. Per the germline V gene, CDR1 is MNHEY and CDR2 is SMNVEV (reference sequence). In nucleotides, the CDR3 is TGTGCCAGCAGTGCCCAGGGCACCTATAATTCACCCCTCCACTTT. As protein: CASSAQGTYNSPLHF.

As DNA, the CDR3 is TGTGCCAGCACCGATACTAGCGGGAGATTAAATGAGCAGTTCTTC. This translates into CASTDTSGRLNEQFF. The chain links TRBV11-3 to TRBJ2-1, with 11 bases identical to TRBD2. V gave up 7 bases and J gave up 7 bases; unmatched junction bases: 9. CDR1 and CDR2 from the germline V gene are SGHNT and YENEEA. This CDR3 contains 15 residues.

Here the CDR3 reads CASSLAGGRYF. The DNA of the CDR3 is TGTGCCAGCAGTTTAGCGGGAGGGCGGTACTTC. The chain has TRBV28 and TRBJ2-7; 9 nucleotides line up with TRBD2. Germline CDR1 MDHEN, CDR2 SYDVKM. The junction had 2 bases not matched to a gene; V was cut back by 2 bases and J by 12 bases. CDR3 length: 11 residues.

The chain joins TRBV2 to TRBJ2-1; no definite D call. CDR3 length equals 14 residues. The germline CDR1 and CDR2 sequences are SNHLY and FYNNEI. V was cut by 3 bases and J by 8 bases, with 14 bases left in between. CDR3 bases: TGTGCCAGCAGTGATCCCCGGGTTGGAGATGAGCAGTTCTTC. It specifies CASSDPRVGDEQFF.

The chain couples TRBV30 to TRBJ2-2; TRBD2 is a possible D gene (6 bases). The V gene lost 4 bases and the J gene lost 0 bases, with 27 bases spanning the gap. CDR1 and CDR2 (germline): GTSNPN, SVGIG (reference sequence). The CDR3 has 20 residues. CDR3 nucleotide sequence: TGTGCCTGGACCATTCCCGCGGAGGGTCTGGTCCTGCCGAACACCGGGGAGCTGTTTTTT. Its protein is CAWTIPAEGLVLPNTGELFF.

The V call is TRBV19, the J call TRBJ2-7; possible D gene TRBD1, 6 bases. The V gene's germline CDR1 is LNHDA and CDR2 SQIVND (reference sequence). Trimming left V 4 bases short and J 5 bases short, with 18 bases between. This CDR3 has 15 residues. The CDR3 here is CASSTQGFRSDEQYF. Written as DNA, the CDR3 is TGTGCCAGTAGTACCCAGGGGTTCCGGAGCGACGAGCAGTACTTC.

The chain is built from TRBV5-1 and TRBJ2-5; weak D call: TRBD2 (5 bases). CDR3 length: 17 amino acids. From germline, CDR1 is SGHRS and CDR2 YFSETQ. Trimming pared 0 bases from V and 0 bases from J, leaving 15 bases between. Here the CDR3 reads CASSLAPRGAYQETQYF. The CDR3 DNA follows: TGCGCCAGCAGCTTGGCCCCTCGGGGAGCGTACCAAGAGACCCAGTACTTC.

CDR3 amino acids: CASSELAAMYNEQFF. The CDR3 coding sequence is TGTGCCAGCAGTGAACTAGCGGCGATGTACAATGAGCAGTTCTTC. This rearrangement joins TRBV6-1 to TRBJ2-1; 7 bases align to TRBD2. The CDR3 covers 15 residues. V was clipped by 2 bases and J by 4 bases; unmatched bases: 5. Germline V CDR1 and CDR2: MNHNS, SASEGT.